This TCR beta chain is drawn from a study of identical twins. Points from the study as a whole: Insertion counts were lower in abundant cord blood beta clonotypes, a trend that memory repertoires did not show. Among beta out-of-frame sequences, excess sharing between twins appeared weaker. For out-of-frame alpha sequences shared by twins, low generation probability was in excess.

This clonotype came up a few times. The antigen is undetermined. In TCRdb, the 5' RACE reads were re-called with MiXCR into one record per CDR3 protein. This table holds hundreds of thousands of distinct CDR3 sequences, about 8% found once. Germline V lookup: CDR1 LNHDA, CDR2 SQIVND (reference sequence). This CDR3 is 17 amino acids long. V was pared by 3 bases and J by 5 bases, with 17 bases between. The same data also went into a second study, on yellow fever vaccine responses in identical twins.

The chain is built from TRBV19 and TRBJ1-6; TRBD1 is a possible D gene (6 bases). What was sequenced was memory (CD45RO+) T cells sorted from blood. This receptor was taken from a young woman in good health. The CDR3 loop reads CASSIGTTGLDNSPLHF. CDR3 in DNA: TGTGCCAGTAGTATCGGGACAACGGGACTCGATAATTCACCCCTCCACTTT.